The 30 T cell receptor beta chains below all came from one sample that was sequenced in a study of shared clonotypes between healthy human individuals (dated by TCRdb to 2018 to 2021). Receptor amplification or capture employed the immunoSEQ multiplex PCR assay. This is the immuneACCESS table as TCRdb keeps it, with only in-frame sequences that have V and J called. A part of the clones is gone; compared with another copy, unresolved V genes explain less than half, and the rest is unexplained. The sample has about 380,000 clones on record, roughly 96% of them singletons. Of the sample, more than 0.3% falls within the top ten clones. Sequencing was performed on memory CD8+ T cells sorted from blood. Reading the label with the study, this specimen's cell subset or site is: CD45RO+ cells pooled with CCR7-negative TemRA cells. Source of these receptors: a man aged 25-45 years in good health.

V is TRBV7-9 and J is TRBJ2-3; TRBD2 aligns across 9 bases. The CDR3 loop spans 16 amino acids. CDR1 is SEHNR, CDR2 FQNEAQ, per germline (reference sequence). J lost 1 base, V lost 3 bases, and 5 bases had no gene match. CDR3 nucleotides: TGTGCCAGCAGCTTCTTCCTAGCGGGACGCACAGATACGCAGTATTTT. It is translated as CASSFFLAGRTDTQYF.

The V call is TRBV4-2, the J call TRBJ2-7; 9 nucleotides agree with TRBD2. The germline V gene encodes CDR1 LGHNA and CDR2 YNFKEQ. J lost 7 bases, V lost 0 bases, and 10 bases had no gene match. This CDR3 comprises 16 residues. This CDR3 is CASSQDGWLAGREQYF. DNA of the CDR3: TGTGCCAGCAGCCAAGATGGGTGGCTAGCGGGGCGGGAGCAGTACTTC.

This clone was found once. The chain combines TRBV14 with TRBJ2-1; D is ambiguous. The V end was cut by 1 base, the J end by 6 bases, with 16 bases between. The CDR3 loop spans 16 amino acids. In germline, CDR1 is SGHDN, CDR2 FVKESK. CDR3 loop: CASSQVARMIFNEQFF. CDR3 sequence (DNA): TGTGCCAGCAGCCAAGTTGCCAGGATGATATTCAATGAGCAGTTCTTC.

The chain recombines TRBV5-4 with TRBJ2-1, with D tentatively TRBD2 (6 bases). Trimming shortened V by 4 bases and J by 5 bases, and 19 bases separated the two germline ends. The length of the CDR3 is 16 residues. Germline values: CDR1 SGHNT, CDR2 YYREEE (reference sequence). The CDR3 bases are TGTGCCAGCAGCCCAGAAAACAGCGGGTACAACAATGAGCAGTTCTTC. The encoded protein is CASSPENSGYNNEQFF. Supplemented by reference TRBV5-4 and TRBJ2-1, the full variable domain reads ETGVTQSPTHLIKTRGQQVTLRCSSQSGHNTVSWYQQALGQGPQFIFQYYREEENGRGNFPPRFSGLQFPNYSSELNVNALELDDSALYLCASSPENSGYNNEQFFGPGTRLTVL.

The genes are TRBV7-9 and TRBJ2-7; D gene uncertain. V lost 5 bases, J lost 4 bases, and 6 bases lay in between. There are 11 residues in the CDR3. In germline, CDR1 is SEHNR, CDR2 FQNEAQ (reference sequence). The CDR3 coding sequence is TGTGCCAGCAGCACCCAATACGAGCAGTACTTC. This sequence encodes CASSTQYEQYF.

The chain carries TRBV28 and TRBJ1-2; D unclear. V lost 6 bases, J lost 5 bases, and 13 bases lay in between. The CDR3 covers 13 residues. From germline, CDR1 is MDHEN and CDR2 SYDVKM. CDR3 DNA: TGTGCCAGCAGGTCAGAAAACCGGTATGGCTACACCTTC. This translates into CASRSENRYGYTF.

The rearrangement links TRBV19 to TRBJ1-5; D may be TRBD1 (5 bases). Germline values: CDR1 LNHDA, CDR2 SQIVND (reference sequence). V shed 0 bases and J shed 9 bases, with 12 bases lying between them. There are 14 residues in the CDR3. This CDR3 reads CASSIDYRGPPQHF. CDR3 bases: TGTGCCAGTAGTATAGATTATAGGGGTCCGCCCCAGCATTTT.

The chain couples TRBV4-2 to TRBJ1-3; possibly TRBD1 for D (6 bases). Between the trimmed V and J ends, which lost 1 base and 5 bases, there was a span of 24 bases. The CDR3 is 19 amino acids. Germline V gene data show CDR1 as LGHNA and CDR2 as YNFKEQ. As DNA, the CDR3 is TGTGCCAGCAGCCAAGCCCCGGCCGAGTACCGGGACATTCGAAACACCATATATTTT. Protein sequence: CASSQAPAEYRDIRNTIYF.

V is TRBV5-1 and J is TRBJ2-7; maybe TRBD1 (6 bases). Per the germline V gene, CDR1 is SGHRS and CDR2 is YFSETQ. This CDR3 has 15 amino acids. Trimming pared 0 bases from V and 7 bases from J, leaving 17 bases between. CDR3 bases: TGCGCCAGCAGCTTGGCTGTTGGGACACCCTCAGAGCAGTACTTC. Amino acids: CASSLAVGTPSEQYF. Drawing the rest from reference TRBV5-1 and TRBJ2-7, the complete variable domain is KAGVTQTPRYLIKTRGQQVTLSCSPISGHRSVSWYQQTPGQGLQFLFEYFSETQRNKGNFPGRFSGRQFSNSRSEMNVSTLELGDSALYLCASSLAVGTPSEQYFGPGTRLTVT.

This chain joins TRBV7-2 and TRBJ1-3; 7 positions agree with TRBD1. The germline gives CDR1 SGHTA, CDR2 FQGNSA. Unmatched junction bases numbered 5, after V lost 7 bases and J lost 2 bases. The CDR3 spans 14 residues. CDR3 protein: CASIPDRAGNTIYF. The CDR3 DNA follows: TGTGCCAGCATACCCGACAGGGCTGGAAACACCATATATTTT.

CDR3 in amino acids: CASSLDSGRADTQYF. DNA for the CDR3: TGTGCCAGCAGCTTAGATAGCGGGAGGGCAGATACGCAGTATTTT. V and J are TRBV7-3 and TRBJ2-3, with TRBD2 identical over 11 bases. The CDR3 length is 15 residues. The germline V gene has CDR1 SGHTA and CDR2 FQGTGA. V dropped 2 bases and J dropped 4; count of bases not matched to a gene: 2.

V gene TRBV30 combines with J gene TRBJ1-1; D might be TRBD1 (5 bases). V dropped 5 bases and J dropped 11 bases, with 24 bases sitting between them. Germline values: CDR1 GTSNPN, CDR2 SVGIG (reference sequence). CDR3 length equals 14 residues. The CDR3 is CAWEELGTREGAFF. The CDR3 DNA reads TGTGCCTGGGAGGAGTTGGGGACCCGCGAGGGGGCTTTCTTT. Drawing the rest from reference TRBV30 and TRBJ1-1, the complete variable domain is SQTIHQWPATLVQPVGSPLSLECTVEGTSNPNLYWYRQAAGRGLQLLFYSVGIGQISSEVPQNLSASRPQDRQFILSSKKLLLSDSGFYLCAWEELGTREGAFFGQGTRLTVV.

The chain links TRBV7-9 to TRBJ1-2; TRBD1 aligns across 8 bases. CDR3 length: 15 residues. After removal of 5 bases from V and 4 bases from J, the junction contained 9 bases not matched to a gene. From germline, CDR1 is SEHNR and CDR2 FQNEAQ (reference sequence). The CDR3 DNA reads as TGTGCCAGCAGCCCCCGGACAGGGACGGGCTATGGCTACACCTTC. Its protein product is CASSPRTGTGYGYTF.

This chain uses TRBV5-6 with TRBJ1-1; D gene ambiguous. V shed 0 bases and J shed 3 bases, with 12 bases lying between them. Per the germline V gene, CDR1 is SGHDT and CDR2 is YYEEEE. The CDR3 covers 15 residues. As DNA, the CDR3 is TGTGCCAGCAGCTTGGTGGTACCCGGGCACACTGAAGCTTTCTTT. Its protein is CASSLVVPGHTEAFF.

The CDR3 region is CASSLDVGHEQFF. The CDR3 DNA follows: TGCGCCAGCAGCTTGGACGTAGGTCATGAGCAGTTCTTC. V gene TRBV5-1 combines with J gene TRBJ2-1; D uncertain. The V gene's germline CDR1 is SGHRS and CDR2 YFSETQ. With 0 bases removed from V and 8 bases from J, the gap between germline ends came to 9 bases. The CDR3 is 13 amino acids.

This clone appeared once. This chain connects TRBV5-1 to TRBJ2-6; the D is unclear. The CDR3 loop spans 15 amino acids. Germline CDR1 SGHRS, CDR2 YFSETQ. Trimming took off 4 bases at V and 3 bases at J, with 11 bases between the two ends. Written as DNA, the CDR3 is TGCGCCAGCAGCCGCGGCGTGGATGGGGCCAACGTCCTGACTTTC. It specifies CASSRGVDGANVLTF.

V is TRBV6-1 and J is TRBJ2-7, with 7 positions matching TRBD1. CDR3 length equals 13 residues. With 5 bases clipped from V and 3 bases from J, the junction kept 4 bases outside the gene matches. Germline V gives CDR1 MNHNS, CDR2 SASEGT. CDR3 sequence (DNA): TGTGCCAGCAGTTATACAGGGGACTACGAGCAGTACTTC. It is translated as CASSYTGDYEQYF.

This chain joins TRBV6-5 and TRBJ2-6; D gene uncertain. This CDR3 contains 15 residues. V gave up 0 bases and J gave up 4 bases, with 7 bases separating them. In germline, CDR1 is MNHEY, CDR2 SVGAGI. The CDR3: CASSYSWAGANVLTF. The CDR3 nucleotides read TGTGCCAGCAGTTACTCCTGGGCCGGGGCCAACGTCCTGACTTTC.

This clone was recorded once. The V and J genes are TRBV6-5 and TRBJ1-2; D remains unclear. The CDR3 is 14 residues long. Germline V gene sequence: CDR1 MNHEY, CDR2 SVGAGI. V was pared by 3 bases and J by 4 bases, with 12 bases between. CDR3 sequence (DNA): TGTGCCAGCAGTTATTTGAAGGGTGTCTATGGCTACACCTTC. Translating it yields CASSYLKGVYGYTF.

This clone was observed a handful of times. The J gene is TRBJ2-5, the V gene TRBV7-9; a possible D gene is TRBD2 (6 bases). CDR3 length: 19 amino acids. Trimming cost V 0 bases and J 2 bases, with 22 bases left between them. The V gene's germline CDR1 is SEHNR and CDR2 FQNEAQ (reference sequence). CDR3 DNA sequence: TGTGCCAGCAGCTTAGCGAGGGGCCGATATAGCGGAACGCAAGAGACCCAGTACTTC. Its translation is CASSLARGRYSGTQETQYF. Complete variable domain (other parts from reference TRBV7-9 and TRBJ2-5): DTGVSQNPRHKITKRGQNVTFRCDPISEHNRLYWYRQTLGQGPEFLTYFQNEAQLEKSRLLSDRFSAERPKGSFSTLEIQRTEQGDSAMYLCASSLARGRYSGTQETQYFGPGTRLLVL.

This chain joins TRBV10-1 and TRBJ2-5; 8 nucleotides line up with TRBD2. CDR1 WNHNN and CDR2 SYGVQD come from the germline V gene (reference sequence). The CDR3 contains 15 residues. Trimming removed 5 bases from V and 3 bases from J; junction bases left unmatched: 8. In nucleotides, the CDR3 is TGCGCCAGCAGTCCGGGGGGGGACTCGAAAGAGACCCAGTACTTC. Protein: CASSPGGDSKETQYF.

This clone was seen once. The rearrangement uses TRBV18 and TRBJ2-5, with 8 bases lining up with TRBD2. This CDR3 contains 14 residues. V lost 3 bases to trimming and J lost 4 bases; unmatched junction nucleotides: 4. Germline-derived CDR1 and CDR2 are KGHSH and LQKENI. The CDR3 here is CASSPRLAGETQYF. DNA for the CDR3: TGTGCCAGCTCACCTAGGCTAGCGGGAGAGACCCAGTACTTC. Using reference TRBV18 and TRBJ2-5 for the parts outside the CDR3, the full variable domain is NAGVMQNPRHLVRRRGQEARLRCSPMKGHSHVYWYRQLPEEGLKFMVYLQKENIIDESGMPKERFSAEFPKEGPSILRIQQVVRGDSAAYFCASSPRLAGETQYFGPGTRLLVL.

This sequence joins TRBV9 and TRBJ1-3, with D hard to call. The CDR3 runs 16 residues. Germline values: CDR1 SGDLS, CDR2 YYNGEE. V lost 0 bases to trimming and J lost 8 bases, with 18 bases between them. CDR3 sequence: CASSVEVGIPGDTIYF. Written as DNA, the CDR3 is TGTGCCAGCAGCGTAGAGGTGGGGATCCCTGGTGACACCATATATTTT.

The rearrangement uses TRBV10-3 and TRBJ1-1; no reliable D call. In germline, CDR1 is ENHRY, CDR2 SYGVKD. Trimming removed 6 bases at V and 4 bases at J, with 18 bases between. The CDR3 runs 15 residues. The chain's CDR3 is CAISQGQFPSTEAFF. CDR3 DNA: TGTGCCATCAGCCAAGGTCAGTTCCCTTCCACTGAAGCTTTCTTT.

The chain has TRBV9 and TRBJ2-1; unclear D gene. This CDR3 comprises 13 residues. The germline CDR1 and CDR2 sequences are SGDLS and YYNGEE. V lost 0 bases and J lost 9, with 10 bases in between. CDR3 protein: CASSVVERGEQFF. The CDR3 coding sequence is TGTGCCAGCAGCGTAGTGGAGCGAGGTGAGCAGTTCTTC.

V usage is TRBV4-2 and J usage is TRBJ2-7; D possibly corresponds to TRBD2 (6 bases). The CDR3 contains 16 residues. Germline V gene data show CDR1 as LGHNA and CDR2 as YNFKEQ. Trimming pared 2 bases from V and 4 bases from J, leaving 18 bases between. This CDR3 is CASSQSVEGMWYEQYF. CDR3 coding DNA: TGTGCCAGCAGCCAATCGGTGGAGGGGATGTGGTACGAGCAGTACTTC.

The chain employs TRBV27 and TRBJ2-7; the D gene is possibly TRBD1 (6 bases). V was pared by 7 bases and J by 2 bases, with 18 bases between. CDR3 size: 15 residues. Germline CDR1 MNHEY, CDR2 SMNVEV (reference sequence). In DNA form, the CDR3 reads TGTGCCAGCATGCTCCGTTGGCAGGGGACCTACGAGCAGTACTTC. As protein: CASMLRWQGTYEQYF.

The CDR3 nucleotides are TGTGCCACCCGGGACAGGGGATACGAGCAGTACTTC. It yields the protein CATRDRGYEQYF. V is TRBV19 and J is TRBJ2-7, with TRBD1 identical over 10 bases. The CDR3 covers 12 residues. Germline assignment: CDR1 LNHDA and CDR2 SQIVND (reference sequence). Unmatched junction bases numbered 4, after V lost 10 bases and J lost 4 bases.

This chain links TRBV2 with TRBJ1-1, with D perhaps matching TRBD1 (5 bases). The CDR3 consists of 14 residues. Germline loops: CDR1 SNHLY, CDR2 FYNNEI. With 7 bases removed from V and 3 bases from J, the gap between germline ends came to 15 bases. The CDR3 DNA is TGTGCCAGCAACGAACGAAGGGGAGACACTGAAGCTTTCTTT. Its protein is CASNERRGDTEAFF.

V is TRBV29-1 and J is TRBJ2-2; TRBD2 matches at 7 bases. The CDR3 contains 13 residues. Trimming took 4 bases from V and 3 from J; bases not matched to a gene: 2. CDR1 and CDR2 from the germline V gene are SQVTM and ANQGSEA. DNA for the CDR3: TGCAGCGTTGTAGGGAGGGACACCGGGGAGCTGTTTTTT. It encodes CSVVGRDTGELFF.